This T cell receptor (beta chain) came from a study of persistence of HIV-infected CD4 T cells. A remark on this clone: What it binds is not known.

This nonspecific control used anti-CD3/anti-CD28 bead stimulation of CD4+ T cells. Sorting of responding CD4+ T cells relied on upregulated CD40 ligand together with CD69. Germline V gene sequence: CDR1 MNHEY, CDR2 SVGAGI. This CDR3 contains 15 residues. Losses at the gene ends were 6 bases for V and 5 bases for J; bases not matched to a gene: 9. Sequencing used immunoSEQ version 4 in survey mode. The assay was immunoSEQ multiplex PCR, and TCRdb's table has in-frame clones only and misses some. The repertoire has about 45,000 clones, approximately 90% of them found once; the top ten carry 3% to 3.5%. The gene calls are TRBV6-5 and TRBJ1-1; 10 bases match TRBD1. Here the sequenced sample was CD4+ T cells sorted from PBMCs after roughly 19-hour stimulation, taken from a patient who received antiretroviral therapy. This sequence originates from an adult woman with HIV who was CMV-seropositive. Here the CDR3 DNA reads TGTGCCAGCAGACTCGCACCGGGACAGGGGACTGAAGCTTTCTTT. This translates into CASRLAPGQGTEAFF.